This passage covers 21 T cell receptor beta chains from one sample sequenced in a study of T cell changes during pregnancy in multiple sclerosis (dated by TCRdb to the late 2010s). The library was prepared using the immunoSEQ multiplex PCR assay. TCRdb's version of the immuneACCESS table is confined to in-frame rearrangements and falls short of the full clone set. An unresolved V gene accounts for under half of the shortfall where checked; the remainder is of unknown origin. The sample records about 38,000 clones, more than 70% of which are singletons. The ten largest make up 5.5% to 7.5% of the sample. This specimen consisted of CD8+ T cells from peripheral blood mononuclear cells, obtained in the third trimester of pregnancy. The source of these receptors is a female donor with multiple sclerosis, enrolled in a pregnancy study.

The DNA for the CDR3 is TGTGCCATCAGTGGGCAGTTAAACTATGGCTACACCTTC. This encodes CAISGQLNYGYTF. This chain links TRBV10-3 with TRBJ1-2; D is undetermined. Germline V CDR1 and CDR2: ENHRY, SYGVKD. This CDR3 spans 13 amino acids. Trimming took 4 bases from V and 2 from J, leaving 8 bases between them.

J is TRBJ2-7 and V is TRBV5-1; 8 nucleotides line up with TRBD1. After removal of 0 bases from V and 5 bases from J, the junction contained 7 bases not matched to a gene. Germline CDR1 and CDR2: SGHRS and YFSETQ. The CDR3 contains 15 residues. The DNA of the CDR3 is TGCGCCAGCAGCTTGGGTGGTGGACAGGGAGACGAGCAGTACTTC. It codes for CASSLGGGQGDEQYF.

In DNA form, the CDR3 reads TGTGCCAGCAGTTTATCGATAGTAGGCCAGGGGGCAACAGATACGCAGTATTTT. Its translation is CASSLSIVGQGATDTQYF. This sequence joins TRBV28 and TRBJ2-3, with 8 bases matching TRBD1. This CDR3 is built from 18 residues. J lost 3 bases, V lost 1 base, and 12 bases had no gene match. In germline, CDR1 is MDHEN, CDR2 SYDVKM.

V is TRBV19 and J is TRBJ2-1; 8 bases match TRBD2. Germline loops: CDR1 LNHDA, CDR2 SQIVND (reference sequence). The CDR3 is 17 residues long. V was pared by 6 bases and J by 0 bases, with 10 bases of the junction left unmatched. The CDR3 here is CASSLAGGHSSYNEQFF. CDR3 nucleotides: TGTGCCAGTAGCCTTGCGGGGGGCCATAGCTCCTACAATGAGCAGTTCTTC.

V gene TRBV28 combines with J gene TRBJ2-2; 9 nucleotides agree with TRBD2. CDR3 size: 15 residues. V shed 3 bases and J 7 bases; nucleotides not matched to a gene: 6. Germline V gene data show CDR1 as MDHEN and CDR2 as SYDVKM. Here the CDR3 DNA reads TGTGCCAGCAGTTTCCAGCGGGGGGTCCGCGGGGAGCTGTTTTTT. This sequence encodes CASSFQRGVRGELFF.

The chain is built from TRBV28 and TRBJ1-2; TRBD1 matches at 7 bases. Germline V CDR1 and CDR2: MDHEN, SYDVKM. The trim removed 5 bases at V and 2 bases at J, leaving 11 bases unmatched. CDR3 length: 16 residues. The CDR3 nucleotides are TGTGCCAGCAGTCCACTAATGACAGGGACGAACTATGGCTACACCTTC. The encoded protein is CASSPLMTGTNYGYTF.

The chain is built from TRBV5-6 and TRBJ1-1, with unresolved D. Per the germline V gene, CDR1 is SGHDT and CDR2 is YYEEEE. The CDR3 contains 14 residues. The ends were cut back, 2 bases at V and 1 base at J, with 9 bases in the middle. CDR3 nucleotides: TGTGCCAGCAGCTTTTTGATAGAGAACACTGAAGCTTTCTTT. This encodes CASSFLIENTEAFF. Full variable domain (rest looked up from reference TRBV5-6 and TRBJ1-1): DAGVTQSPTHLIKTRGQQVTLRCSPKSGHDTVSWYQQALGQGPQFIFQYYEEEERQRGNFPDRFSGHQFPNYSSELNVNALLLGDSALYLCASSFLIENTEAFFGQGTRLTVV.

The chain has TRBV29-1 and TRBJ2-7; the D is unclear. The CDR3 loop spans 10 amino acids. Germline assignment: CDR1 SQVTM and CDR2 ANQGSEA. Trimming took 5 bases from V and 5 from J, leaving 7 bases between them. CDR3 nucleotide sequence: TGCAGCGTTATAGCCCACGAGCAGTACTTC. As protein: CSVIAHEQYF.

The table lists this clone with a few counts. The chain uses TRBV28 and TRBJ1-1, with D maybe TRBD1 (5 bases). The CDR3 is 13 amino acids. V was clipped by 8 bases and J by 4 bases, with 14 bases between them. Germline V gene data show CDR1 as MDHEN and CDR2 as SYDVKM. The CDR3 loop reads CASPWGSGTEAFF. The CDR3, as DNA: TGTGCCAGCCCTTGGGGCTCGGGCACTGAAGCTTTCTTT.

The rearrangement joins TRBV27 to TRBJ2-1; 8 bases agree with TRBD2. CDR3 length equals 15 residues. Germline CDR1 and CDR2: MNHEY and SMNVEV (reference sequence). V lost 8 bases, J lost 5 bases, and 11 bases stayed unmatched. This CDR3 is CASQWGRGGHNEQFF. CDR3 coding DNA: TGTGCCAGCCAGTGGGGCCGGGGGGGCCACAATGAGCAGTTCTTC.

V gene TRBV11-2 combines with J gene TRBJ2-7; TRBD1 agrees at 10 bases. Germline CDR1 and CDR2: SGHAT and FQNNGV. CDR3 length: 15 residues. With V trimmed by 6 bases and J by 2 bases, 7 bases remained unmatched. CDR3 sequence (DNA): TGTGCCAGCAGTTCCACCGGGACAGGGGCCTACGAGCAGTACTTC. Translating gives CASSSTGTGAYEQYF. The full variable domain, its missing parts supplied by reference TRBV11-2 and TRBJ2-7, is EAGVAQSPRYKIIEKRQSVAFWCNPISGHATLYWYQQILGQGPKLLIQFQNNGVVDDSQLPKDRFSAERLKGVDSTLKIQPAKLEDSAVYLCASSSTGTGAYEQYFGPGTRLTVT.

The chain joins TRBV4-3 to TRBJ2-7; possibly TRBD1 for D (7 bases). Trimming pared 3 bases from V and 4 bases from J, leaving 16 bases between. Germline V gene sequence: CDR1 LGHNA, CDR2 YSLEER. The CDR3 covers 15 residues. CDR3 nucleotides: TGCGCCAGCAGCCACCCTTCGGCAGGGGGGTACGAGCAGTACTTC. Its protein product is CASSHPSAGGYEQYF.

The gene calls are TRBV5-6 and TRBJ2-1, with D perhaps TRBD2 (5 bases). Trimming shortened V by 0 bases and J by 2 bases, and 18 bases separated the two germline ends. Germline V gene lookup returns CDR1 SGHDT and CDR2 YYEEEE. CDR3 length: 18 amino acids. Written as DNA, the CDR3 is TGTGCCAGCAGCTTGGCCGAGAGGGTTAATAGGGCCTACAATGAGCAGTTCTTC. Residues: CASSLAERVNRAYNEQFF.

The V call is TRBV6-5, the J call TRBJ2-1, with 8 bases aligning to TRBD2. CDR1 and CDR2 (germline): MNHEY, SVGAGI. V lost 3 bases, J lost 8 bases, and 6 bases stayed unmatched. There are 14 residues in the CDR3. CDR3 sequence reads: CASSYTGGPHEQFF. The DNA for the CDR3 is TGTGCCAGCAGTTATACGGGGGGGCCCCATGAGCAGTTCTTC.

The CDR3 is CAWGGQGSYEQYF. The CDR3 nucleotides are TGTGCCTGGGGCGGACAGGGTTCCTACGAGCAGTACTTC. This chain connects TRBV30 to TRBJ2-7, with 8 bases matching TRBD1. V was pared by 5 bases and J by 1 base, with 4 bases of the junction left unmatched. The CDR3 runs to 13 residues. The germline V gene has CDR1 GTSNPN and CDR2 SVGIG (reference sequence).

The genes are TRBV5-6 and TRBJ1-2; D may be TRBD1 (5 bases). With 0 bases removed from V and 6 bases from J, the gap between germline ends came to 6 bases. CDR1 is SGHDT, CDR2 YYEEEE, per germline. This CDR3 is 12 amino acids long. CDR3: CASSLAGNGYTF. CDR3 nucleotide sequence: TGTGCCAGCAGCTTGGCAGGGAATGGCTACACCTTC.

This clone has just one count. CDR3 DNA: TGTGCCAGCAGTATGGACAGGGGCAATCAGCCCCAGCATTTT. Its translation is CASSMDRGNQPQHF. The chain uses TRBV7-9 and TRBJ1-5; 8 nucleotides line up with TRBD1. Per the germline V gene, CDR1 is SEHNR and CDR2 is FQNEAQ (reference sequence). The CDR3 runs to 14 residues. V was pared by 6 bases and J by 2 bases, with 3 bases of the junction left unmatched. The complete variable domain, with remaining parts taken from reference TRBV7-9 and TRBJ1-5, reads DTGVSQNPRHKITKRGQNVTFRCDPISEHNRLYWYRQTLGQGPEFLTYFQNEAQLEKSRLLSDRFSAERPKGSFSTLEIQRTEQGDSAMYLCASSMDRGNQPQHFGDGTRLSIL.

The chain has TRBV21-1 and TRBJ1-2. TRBV21-1 is a pseudogene locus. The CDR3 runs 11 residues. The CDR3 region is CAIHSRGGYTF. The CDR3 DNA reads as TGTGCCATCCACAGCCGGGGTGGCTACACCTTC.

V usage is TRBV13 and J usage is TRBJ2-3; D ambiguous. V lost 3 bases to trimming and J lost 0 bases, with 4 bases between them. CDR1 is PRHDT, CDR2 FYEKMQ, per germline (reference sequence). The CDR3 covers 13 residues. The CDR3 DNA reads as TGTGCCAGCAGCTTTCCTAGCACAGATACGCAGTATTTT. This sequence encodes CASSFPSTDTQYF.

The V and J genes are TRBV7-2 and TRBJ1-1; D possibly corresponds to TRBD1 (5 bases). Germline V gene data show CDR1 as SGHTA and CDR2 as FQGNSA. The CDR3 runs 13 residues. V shed 3 bases and J shed 8 bases, with 13 bases lying between them. The CDR3 region has the DNA TGTGCCAGCAGCTTGAACCAGGGATTGGAAGCTTTCTTT. Protein sequence: CASSLNQGLEAFF.

This clone was observed once. V is TRBV19 and J is TRBJ2-2; perhaps TRBD1 as D (5 bases). Deletions cut 9 bases from V and 3 bases from J, with 11 bases between. Looked up from germline, CDR1 is LNHDA and CDR2 is SQIVND (reference sequence). The CDR3 is made up of 13 amino acids. Written as DNA, the CDR3 is TGTGCCAGCGACACCAGGGACACCGGGGAGCTGTTTTTT. Translating it yields CASDTRDTGELFF.